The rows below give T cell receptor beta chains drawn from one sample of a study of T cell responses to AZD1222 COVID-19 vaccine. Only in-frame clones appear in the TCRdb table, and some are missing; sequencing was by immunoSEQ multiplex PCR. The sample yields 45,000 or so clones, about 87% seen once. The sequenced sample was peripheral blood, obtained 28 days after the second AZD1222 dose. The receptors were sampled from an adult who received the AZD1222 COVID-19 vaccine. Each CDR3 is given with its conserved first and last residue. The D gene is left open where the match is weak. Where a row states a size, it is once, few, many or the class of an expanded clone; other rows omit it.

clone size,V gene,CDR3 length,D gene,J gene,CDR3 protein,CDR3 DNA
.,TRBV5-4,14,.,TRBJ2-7,CASSSRGIVNEQYF,TGTGCCAGCAGCTCCAGGGGAATCGTCAACGAGCAGTACTTC
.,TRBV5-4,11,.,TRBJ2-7,CASSFSSEQYF,TGTGCCAGCAGCTTTAGTAGCGAGCAGTACTTC
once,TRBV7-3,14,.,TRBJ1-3,CASSRAGVGNTIYF,TGTGCCAGCAGTCGAGCGGGGGTAGGAAACACCATATATTTT
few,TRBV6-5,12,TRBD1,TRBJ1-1,CASQSGGTEAFF,TGTGCCAGCCAATCAGGGGGCACTGAAGCTTTCTTT
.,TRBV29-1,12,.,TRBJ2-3,CSVAQVTDTQYF,TGCAGCGTTGCTCAAGTCACAGATACGCAGTATTTT
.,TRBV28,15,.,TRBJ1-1,CASSLDPLIMAEAFF,TGTGCCAGCAGTTTAGACCCCCTCATTATGGCTGAAGCTTTCTTT
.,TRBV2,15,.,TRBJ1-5,CASSVGQSGNQPQHF,TGTGCCAGCAGCGTAGGGCAGAGCGGGAACCAGCCCCAGCATTTT
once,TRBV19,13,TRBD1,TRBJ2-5,CASSITGAETQYF,TGTGCCAGTAGTATTACAGGGGCGGAGACCCAGTACTTC
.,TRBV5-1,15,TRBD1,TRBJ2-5,CASSLQGAVGETQYF,TGCGCCAGCAGCTTGCAGGGGGCTGTAGGAGAGACCCAGTACTTC
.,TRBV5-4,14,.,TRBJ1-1,CASSPGGGDRQGFF,TGTGCCAGCAGCCCCGGGGGCGGGGACCGCCAGGGTTTCTTT
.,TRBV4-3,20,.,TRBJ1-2,CASSHVRGDFSREWGYGYTF,TGCGCCAGCAGCCACGTAAGGGGGGACTTTTCAAGGGAGTGGGGCTATGGCTACACCTTC
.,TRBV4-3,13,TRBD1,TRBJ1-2,CASSLIVGGGYTF,TGCGCCAGCAGCCTCATTGTAGGGGGCGGCTACACCTTC
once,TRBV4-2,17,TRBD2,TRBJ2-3,CASSQVGSLAGADTQYF,TGTGCCAGCAGCCAAGTTGGTAGTCTAGCGGGAGCAGATACGCAGTATTTT
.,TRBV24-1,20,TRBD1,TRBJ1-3,CASKFETLVSDRGNGNTIYF,TGTGCCTCCAAATTCGAGACCCTGGTCTCGGACAGGGGGAATGGAAACACCATATATTTT
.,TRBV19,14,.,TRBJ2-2,CASSVQGNTGELFF,TGTGCCAGTAGTGTTCAGGGGAACACCGGGGAGCTGTTTTTT
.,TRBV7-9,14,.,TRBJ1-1,CASSLGGRNTEAFF,TGTGCCAGCAGCTTGGGCGGGAGGAACACTGAAGCTTTCTTT
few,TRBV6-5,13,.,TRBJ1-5,CASSRDGNQPQHF,TGTGCCAGCAGCCGTGACGGCAATCAGCCCCAGCATTTT
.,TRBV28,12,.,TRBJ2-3,CASSLYRGRGYF,TGTGCCAGCAGTTTATACCGGGGGAGAGGGTATTTT
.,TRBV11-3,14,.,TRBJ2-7,CASSGGPDQAEQYF,TGTGCCAGCAGCGGGGGACCCGATCAAGCCGAGCAGTACTTC
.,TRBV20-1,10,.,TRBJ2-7,CSARVGRQYF,TGCAGTGCTAGAGTCGGCAGGCAGTACTTC
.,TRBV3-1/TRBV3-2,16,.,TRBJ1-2,CASSSSSGRAGYGYTF,TGTGCCAGCAGCTCCTCCTCGGGACGGGCGGGGTATGGCTACACCTTC
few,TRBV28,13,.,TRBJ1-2,CATKPEGTHGYTF,TGTGCCACCAAACCCGAGGGGACACATGGCTACACCTTC
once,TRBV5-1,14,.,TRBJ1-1,CASSSSGQNTEAFF,TGCGCCAGCAGCTCGTCGGGACAAAACACTGAAGCTTTCTTT
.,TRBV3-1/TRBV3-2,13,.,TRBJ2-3,CASSPGSLDTQYF,TGTGCCAGCAGCCCCGGGAGTCTAGATACGCAGTATTTT
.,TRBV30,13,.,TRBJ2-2,CAWSVLGTGELFF,TGTGCCTGGAGTGTACTGGGAACCGGGGAGCTGTTTTTT
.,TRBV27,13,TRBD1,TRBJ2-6,CAARGSGANVLTF,TGTGCCGCCAGGGGGTCCGGGGCCAACGTCCTGACTTTC
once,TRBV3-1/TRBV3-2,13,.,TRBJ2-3,CASSPQGRDTQYF,TGTGCCAGCAGCCCTCAGGGGAGAGATACGCAGTATTTT
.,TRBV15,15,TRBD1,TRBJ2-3,CATSRVRTGMDTQYF,TGTGCCACCAGCAGAGTAAGGACAGGGATGGATACGCAGTATTTT
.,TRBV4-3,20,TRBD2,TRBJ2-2,CASSQTNVGLAGTNTGELFF,TGCGCCAGCAGCCAGACGAATGTGGGACTAGCGGGGACGAACACCGGGGAGCTGTTTTTT
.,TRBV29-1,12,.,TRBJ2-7,CSTKGGVDEQYF,TGCAGCACCAAAGGAGGAGTCGACGAGCAGTACTTC
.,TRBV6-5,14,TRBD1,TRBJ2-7,CASSYSPGGYEQYF,TGTGCCAGCAGTTATTCTCCAGGGGGCTACGAGCAGTACTTC
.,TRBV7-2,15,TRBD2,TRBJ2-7,CASSLVSGTIYEQYF,TGTGCCAGCAGCTTAGTTAGCGGGACGATCTACGAGCAGTACTTC
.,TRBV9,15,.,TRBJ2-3,CASSVKQIHTDTQYF,TGTGCCAGCAGCGTAAAACAGATACACACAGATACGCAGTATTTT
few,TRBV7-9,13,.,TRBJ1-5,CAAADQSNQPQHF,TGTGCCGCCGCGGACCAGAGCAATCAGCCCCAGCATTTT
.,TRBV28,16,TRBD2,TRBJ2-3,CASSLASREVTDTQYF,TGTGCCAGCAGTTTGGCGTCGCGGGAGGTCACAGATACGCAGTATTTT
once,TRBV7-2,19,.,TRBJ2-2,CASSSGLFARFKNTGELFF,TGTGCCAGCAGCTCCGGTTTATTTGCAAGATTCAAAAACACCGGGGAGCTGTTTTTT
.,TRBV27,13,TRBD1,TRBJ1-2,CASSLTGVYGYTF,TGTGCCAGCAGTTTAACAGGGGTATATGGCTACACCTTC
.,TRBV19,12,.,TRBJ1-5,CASNRINQPQHF,TGTGCCAGTAACAGGATCAATCAGCCCCAGCATTTT
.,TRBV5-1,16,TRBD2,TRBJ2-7,CASSLETSGALGEQYF,TGCGCCAGCAGCTTGGAGACTAGCGGGGCCCTCGGGGAGCAGTACTTC
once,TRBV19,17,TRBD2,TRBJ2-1,CASSSPRTSGRGNEQFF,TGTGCCAGTAGTTCCCCGAGGACTAGCGGGAGGGGCAATGAGCAGTTCTTC
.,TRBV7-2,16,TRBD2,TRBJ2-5,CASSPPLSGSKWTQYF,TGTGCCAGCAGCCCCCCCCTTAGCGGGAGTAAATGGACCCAGTACTTC
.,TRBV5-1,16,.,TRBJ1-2,CASSRSGTDLDHGYTF,TGCGCCAGCAGTCGTTCCGGGACCGACCTTGATCATGGCTACACCTTC
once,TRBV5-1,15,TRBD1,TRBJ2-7,CASSLGGQGFYEQYF,TGCGCCAGCAGCTTGGGTGGACAGGGCTTCTACGAGCAGTACTTC
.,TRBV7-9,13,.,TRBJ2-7,CASSLGARREQYF,TGTGCCAGCAGCTTAGGGGCACGGAGGGAGCAGTACTTC
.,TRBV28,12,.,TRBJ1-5,CASSTSGQPQHF,TGTGCCAGCAGTACCTCGGGGCAGCCCCAGCATTTT
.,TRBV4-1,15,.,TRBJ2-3,CASSQEDPHTDTQYF,TGCGCCAGCAGCCAGGAGGACCCCCACACAGATACGCAGTATTTT
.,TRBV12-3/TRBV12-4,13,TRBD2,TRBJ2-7,CASNTGLAGRPYF,TGTGCCAGCAATACCGGACTAGCGGGGCGACCGTACTTC
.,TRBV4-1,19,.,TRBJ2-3,CASSPSGLLLTKSTDTQYF,TGCGCCAGCAGCCCGAGCGGACTACTACTGACTAAGAGCACAGATACGCAGTATTTT
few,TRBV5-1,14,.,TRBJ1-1,CASSLWTRQTEAFF,TGCGCCAGCAGCCTTTGGACCCGTCAGACTGAAGCTTTCTTT
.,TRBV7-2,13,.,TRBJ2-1,CASSFASYNEQFF,TGTGCCAGCAGCTTTGCCTCCTACAATGAGCAGTTCTTC
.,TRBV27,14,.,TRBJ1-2,CASSLGGDGYGYTF,TGTGCCAGCAGTTTAGGAGGGGACGGCTATGGCTACACCTTC
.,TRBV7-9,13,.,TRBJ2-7,CASSRTPRDEQYF,TGTGCCAGCAGCAGGACCCCCCGGGACGAGCAGTACTTC
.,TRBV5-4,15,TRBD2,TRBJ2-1,CASSRTSGTYNEQFF,TGTGCCAGCAGCCGGACTAGCGGGACGTACAATGAGCAGTTCTTC
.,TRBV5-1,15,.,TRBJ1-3,CASSLAGGSGNTIYF,TGCGCCAGCAGCTTGGCCGGAGGGTCCGGAAACACCATATATTTT
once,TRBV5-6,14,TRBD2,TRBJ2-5,CASSWRGGQETQYF,TGTGCCAGCAGCTGGCGGGGGGGGCAAGAGACCCAGTACTTC